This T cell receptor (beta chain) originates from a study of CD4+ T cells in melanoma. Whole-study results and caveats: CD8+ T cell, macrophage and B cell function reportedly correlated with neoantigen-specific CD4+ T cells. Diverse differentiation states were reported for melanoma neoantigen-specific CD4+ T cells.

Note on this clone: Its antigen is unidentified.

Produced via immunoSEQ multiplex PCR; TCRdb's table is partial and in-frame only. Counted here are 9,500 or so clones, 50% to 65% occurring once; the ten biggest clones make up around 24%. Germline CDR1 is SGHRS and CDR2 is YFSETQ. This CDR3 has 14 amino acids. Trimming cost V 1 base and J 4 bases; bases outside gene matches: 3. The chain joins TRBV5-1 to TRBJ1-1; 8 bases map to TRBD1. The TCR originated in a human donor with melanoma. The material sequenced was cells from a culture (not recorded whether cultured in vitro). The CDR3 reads CASSLQGAVTEAFF. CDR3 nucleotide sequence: TGCGCCAGCAGCTTGCAGGGGGCGGTCACTGAAGCTTTCTTT.